The source of this T cell receptor (beta chain) is a study of regulatory T cells in long-lasting Graves disease. Study conclusions and caveats: With a small sample size, accuracy may have been reduced. The study found TRBV28, TRBJ1-2 and TRBJ2-5 favored in persistent disease.

To note about this clonotype: The antigen is not known.

Stated time point: newly diagnosed GD, antithyroid drugs for less than 3 months. Extracted PBMC RNA gave rise to the TCR library. Germline CDR1 is KGHDR and CDR2 is SFDVKD. V gave up 4 bases and J gave up 0 bases, with 5 bases separating them. The length of the CDR3 is 13 residues. Researchers made TCR beta libraries by using iRepertoire HTBI primers and running Arm-PCR on CDR3 regions. Each CDR3 protein is one row after TCRdb ran MiXCR on the multiplex PCR reads. This sample has about 610,000 distinct CDR3 sequences, with roughly 16% found just once. These same records also appear under a second study, on T cells in Graves' hyperthyroidism and ophthalmopathy.

The rearrangement uses TRBV24-1 and TRBJ2-5; D gene unclear. Source: peripheral blood mononuclear cells (PBMCs), taken at new diagnosis, from a patient treated with antithyroid drugs. The receptor comes from a man younger than 35 with Graves disease. CDR3 nucleotides: TGTGCCACCAGTGACCCCAACCAAGAGACCCAGTACTTC. Protein sequence: CATSDPNQETQYF.